The present T cell receptor (beta chain) was sequenced within a study of chemoradiotherapy in HPV16-positive cancers. Study as a whole: Candidate HPV-specific clones and shared TCR motifs came from a couple of HPV16-positive patients.

Study-level findings and limits: Better recurrence-free survival went with HPV-responsive T-cell expansion in HPV16-positive patients. HPV-specific T cells were functionally defined from only a couple of HPV16-positive patients. Candidate HPV-specific clones and E7-related TCR motifs grew in tumor during treatment.

As concerns this clone: Its specificity is not known.

Profiling relied on immunoSEQ multiplex PCR, and the TCRdb table lists in-frame clones only, not all of them. This sample has tens of thousands of clones; 70% to 90% occur once, and the top ten carry more than 2%. The CDR3 is made up of 16 amino acids. The V segment lost 7 bases and the J segment 0 bases; nucleotides outside the gene matches: 10. Looked up from germline, CDR1 is SGHRS and CDR2 is YFSETQ. The chain uses TRBV5-1 and TRBJ1-1, with 9 bases that match TRBD1. This TCR came from a human donor with HPV-associated anogenital cancer. Sequenced material: blood, taken from a patient who underwent chemoradiotherapy. CDR3 coding DNA: TGCGCCAGCGGAACCCCGGGACAGGGAGTGAACACTGAAGCTTTCTTT. It encodes CASGTPGQGVNTEAFF.